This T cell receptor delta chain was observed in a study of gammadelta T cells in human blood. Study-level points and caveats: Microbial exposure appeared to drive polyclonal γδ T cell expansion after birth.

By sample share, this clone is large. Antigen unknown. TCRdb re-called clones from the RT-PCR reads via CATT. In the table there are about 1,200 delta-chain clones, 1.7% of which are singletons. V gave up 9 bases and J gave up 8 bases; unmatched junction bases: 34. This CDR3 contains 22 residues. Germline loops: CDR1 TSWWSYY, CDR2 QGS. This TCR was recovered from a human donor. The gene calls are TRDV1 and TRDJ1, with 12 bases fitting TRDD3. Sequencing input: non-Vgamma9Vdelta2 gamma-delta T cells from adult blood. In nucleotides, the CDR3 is TGTGCTCTGATCCCAGGGCAGCACGTTGGGGGCAGCTGGGGGATACGACGGGTGAAACTCATCTTT. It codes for CALIPGQHVGGSWGIRRVKLIF.